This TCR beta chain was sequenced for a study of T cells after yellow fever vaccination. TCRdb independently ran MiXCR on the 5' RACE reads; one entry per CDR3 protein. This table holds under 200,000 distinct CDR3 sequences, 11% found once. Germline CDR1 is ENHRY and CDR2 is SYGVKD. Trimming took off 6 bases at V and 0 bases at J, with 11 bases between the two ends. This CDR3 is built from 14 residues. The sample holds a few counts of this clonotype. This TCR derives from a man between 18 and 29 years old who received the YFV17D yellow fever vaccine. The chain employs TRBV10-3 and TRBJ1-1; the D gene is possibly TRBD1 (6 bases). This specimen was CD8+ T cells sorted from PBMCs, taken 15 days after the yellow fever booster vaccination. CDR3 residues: CAIRVQGMNTEAFF. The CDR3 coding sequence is TGTGCCATCAGGGTACAGGGAATGAACACTGAAGCTTTCTTT.